In this sample, the clone carrying this TCR beta chain turned up a few times. Its antigen is currently unknown. CDR3 length equals 14 residues. Germline values: CDR1 LNHDA, CDR2 SQIVND (reference sequence). Trimming took 0 bases from V and 4 from J, leaving 4 bases between them. These data come from a study of T cell responses to AZD1222 COVID-19 vaccine. General study results and limits: It was only a handful of AZD1222 recipients who were seropositive at baseline. Nearly half of spike-specific TCRs reportedly target unmutated variant regions. Vaccination with two AZD1222 doses was followed by a rise in Spike-specific TCR breadth and depth. Sampled repertoires all dated from after the peak T cell response.

TCRdb keeps only in-frame clones here, not all; method: immunoSEQ multiplex PCR. The table has roughly 93,000 clones, approximately 86% seen once. This chain uses TRBV19 with TRBJ1-6; D gene unclear. The material was peripheral blood, obtained on day 0 of AZD1222 vaccination. The receptor comes from an adult in good health. CDR3 residues: CASSIDEYNSPLHF. The CDR3 nucleotides read TGTGCCAGTAGTATAGACGAATATAATTCACCCCTCCACTTT.